This TCR beta chain came from a study of CD8 T cells in Susac syndrome. The sequenced target, TCR beta, came from blood CD8+ and CD4+ T cells. J lost 4 bases, V lost 8 bases, and 7 bases had no gene match. This CDR3 has 16 residues. CDR1 SGHAT and CDR2 FQNNGV come from the germline V gene. Reverse transcription of about 0.45 to 1 ug RNA was performed with random hexamers. The immunoSEQ assay covered 54 Vbeta and 13 Jbeta segments for CDR3. TCRdb re-analysed the immunoSEQ multiplex PCR reads in MiXCR, keeping a single row per CDR3 protein. Altogether 95,000 to 150,000 distinct CDR3 sequences are present, less than 95% being singletons, with the ten largest covering just over 0.095%.

The sample was CD4+ T cells from PBMCs. The clonotype was recovered from a human donor in good health. This chain links TRBV11-2 with TRBJ2-2, with 13 nucleotides matching TRBD2. The CDR3 loop is CASGTSGIKGTGELFF. In DNA, the CDR3 is TGTGCCAGCGGGACTAGCGGGATCAAGGGCACCGGGGAGCTGTTTTTT.